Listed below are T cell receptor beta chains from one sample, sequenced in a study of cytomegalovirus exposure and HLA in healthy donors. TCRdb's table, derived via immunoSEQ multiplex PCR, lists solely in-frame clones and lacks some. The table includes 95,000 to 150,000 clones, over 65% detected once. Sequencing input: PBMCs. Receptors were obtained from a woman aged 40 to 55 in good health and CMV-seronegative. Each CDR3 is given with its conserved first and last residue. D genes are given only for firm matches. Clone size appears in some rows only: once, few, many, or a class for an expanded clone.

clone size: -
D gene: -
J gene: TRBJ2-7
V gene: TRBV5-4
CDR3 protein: CASSLAGGLEALEQYF
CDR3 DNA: TGTGCCAGCAGCTTGGCCGGGGGTCTGGAGGCCCTCGAGCAGTACTTC

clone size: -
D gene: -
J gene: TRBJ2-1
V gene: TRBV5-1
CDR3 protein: CASSFSDEQFF
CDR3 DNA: TGCGCCAGCAGCTTTTCAGATGAGCAGTTCTTC

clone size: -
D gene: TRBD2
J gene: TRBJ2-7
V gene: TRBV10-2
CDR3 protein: CASSAGPSGPYEQYF
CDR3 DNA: TGCGCCAGCAGTGCCGGGCCTAGCGGACCCTACGAGCAGTACTTC

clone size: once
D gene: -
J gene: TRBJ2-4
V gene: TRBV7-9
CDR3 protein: CASSLNEGIQYF
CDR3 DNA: TGTGCCAGCAGCTTAAACGAGGGCATTCAGTACTTC

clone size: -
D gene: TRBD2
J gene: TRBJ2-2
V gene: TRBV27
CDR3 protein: CASRGANTGELFF
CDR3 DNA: TGTGCCAGCCGGGGGGCGAACACCGGGGAGCTGTTTTTT

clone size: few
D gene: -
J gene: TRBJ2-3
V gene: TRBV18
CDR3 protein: CASSRRGGSTDTQYF
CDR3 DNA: TGTGCCAGCTCACGGCGGGGCGGTAGCACAGATACGCAGTATTTT

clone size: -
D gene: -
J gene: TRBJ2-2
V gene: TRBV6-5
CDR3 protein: CASRALGGTGELFF
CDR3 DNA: TGTGCCAGCCGGGCGCTGGGGGGAACCGGGGAGCTGTTTTTT

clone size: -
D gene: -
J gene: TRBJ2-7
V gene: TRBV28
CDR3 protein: CASSLGTFYEQYF
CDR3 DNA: TGTGCCAGCAGCCTTGGGACTTTCTACGAGCAGTACTTC

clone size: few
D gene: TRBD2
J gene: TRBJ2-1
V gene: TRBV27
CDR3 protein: CASRSIAGGESYNEQFF
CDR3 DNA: TGTGCCAGCAGGTCGATAGCGGGTGGGGAATCCTACAATGAGCAGTTCTTC

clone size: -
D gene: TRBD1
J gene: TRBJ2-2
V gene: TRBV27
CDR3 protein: CASSGTGVELFF
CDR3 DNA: TGTGCCAGCAGTGGGACAGGGGTAGAGCTGTTTTTT

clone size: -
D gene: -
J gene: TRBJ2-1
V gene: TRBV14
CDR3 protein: CASSQWRSNEQFF
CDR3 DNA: TGTGCCAGCAGCCAATGGAGGAGCAATGAGCAGTTCTTC

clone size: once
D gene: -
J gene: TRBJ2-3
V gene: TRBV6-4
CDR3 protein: CASSPRGGRGDTQYF
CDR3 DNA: TGTGCCAGCAGTCCGAGGGGGGGACGGGGAGATACGCAGTATTTT

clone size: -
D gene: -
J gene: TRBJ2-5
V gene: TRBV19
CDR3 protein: CASLLETQYF
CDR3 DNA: TGTGCCAGTTTATTGGAGACCCAGTACTTC

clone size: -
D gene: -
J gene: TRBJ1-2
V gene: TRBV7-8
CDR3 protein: CASTERRTQKDGYTF
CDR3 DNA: TGTGCCAGCACAGAGCGGCGGACGCAGAAGGATGGCTACACCTTC

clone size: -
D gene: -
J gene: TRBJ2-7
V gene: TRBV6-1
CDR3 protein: CASSDGAKYEQYF
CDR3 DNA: TGTGCCAGCAGTGATGGGGCCAAATACGAGCAGTACTTC

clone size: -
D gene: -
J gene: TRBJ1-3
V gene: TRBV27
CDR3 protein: CASNTRTERFLFSGNTIYF
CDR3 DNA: TGTGCCAGCAACACTAGGACCGAACGCTTCCTCTTCTCTGGAAACACCATATATTTT

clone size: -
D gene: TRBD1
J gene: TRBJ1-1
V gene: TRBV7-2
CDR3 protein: CASSSLSRDRRSEAFF
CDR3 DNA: TGTGCCAGCAGCTCACTCTCCCGGGACAGAAGGTCTGAAGCTTTCTTT

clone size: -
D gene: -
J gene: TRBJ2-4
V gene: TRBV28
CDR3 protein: CAARRVAKNIQYF
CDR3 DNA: TGTGCCGCGCGGAGGGTAGCCAAAAACATTCAGTACTTC

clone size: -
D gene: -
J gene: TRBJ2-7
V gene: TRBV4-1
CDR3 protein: CASSQDIASGYEQYF
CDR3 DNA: TGCGCCAGCAGCCAAGATATAGCTTCTGGGTACGAGCAGTACTTC

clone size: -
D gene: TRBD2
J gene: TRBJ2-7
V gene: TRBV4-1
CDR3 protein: CASSQPGLAALISYEQYF
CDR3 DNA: TGCGCCAGCAGCCAACCGGGACTAGCGGCATTAATCTCCTACGAGCAGTACTTC

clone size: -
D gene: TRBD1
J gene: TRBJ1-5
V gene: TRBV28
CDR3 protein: CASSSRTGWKPQHF
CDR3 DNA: TGTGCCAGCAGTTCGCGGACAGGGTGGAAGCCCCAGCATTTT

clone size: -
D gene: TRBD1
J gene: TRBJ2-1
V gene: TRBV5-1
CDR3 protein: CASSLAVGGQGAGEQFF
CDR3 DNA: TGCGCCAGCAGCTTGGCCGTCGGGGGACAGGGGGCGGGTGAGCAGTTCTTC

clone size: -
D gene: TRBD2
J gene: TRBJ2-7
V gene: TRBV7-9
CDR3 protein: CSSSKALLGGSNSYEQYF
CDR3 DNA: TGTTCCAGCAGCAAGGCCCTCCTAGGCGGGAGCAATTCCTACGAGCAGTACTTC

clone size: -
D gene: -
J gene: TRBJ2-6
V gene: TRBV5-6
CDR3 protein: CASSSWAGANVLTF
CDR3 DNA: TGTGCCAGCAGCTCGTGGGCCGGGGCCAACGTCCTGACTTTC

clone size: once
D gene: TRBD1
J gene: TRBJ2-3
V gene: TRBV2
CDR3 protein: CASSERDREGTDTQYF
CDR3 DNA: TGTGCCAGCAGTGAGAGGGACAGGGAGGGCACAGATACGCAGTATTTT

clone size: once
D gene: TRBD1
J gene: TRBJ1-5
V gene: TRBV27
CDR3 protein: CASSWTGGQPQHF
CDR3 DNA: TGTGCCAGCAGTTGGACAGGGGGTCAGCCCCAGCATTTT

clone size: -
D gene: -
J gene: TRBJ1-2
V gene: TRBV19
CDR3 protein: CASSIRLRQVEIYGYTF
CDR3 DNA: TGTGCCAGTAGTATAAGGTTACGCCAGGTGGAAATCTATGGCTACACCTTC

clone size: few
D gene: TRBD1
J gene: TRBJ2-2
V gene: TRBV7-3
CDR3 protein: CASSVTGQYTGELFF
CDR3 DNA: TGTGCCAGCAGCGTAACGGGACAGTACACCGGGGAGCTGTTTTTT

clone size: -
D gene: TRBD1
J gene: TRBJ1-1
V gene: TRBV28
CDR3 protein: CASRLGQAGNTEAFF
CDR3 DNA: TGTGCCAGCAGGCTGGGACAGGCAGGTAACACTGAAGCTTTCTTT

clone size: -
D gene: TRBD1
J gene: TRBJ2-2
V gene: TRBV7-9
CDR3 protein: CSSSHGQGEAGELFF
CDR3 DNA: TGTTCCAGCAGCCATGGACAGGGGGAGGCCGGGGAGCTGTTTTTT

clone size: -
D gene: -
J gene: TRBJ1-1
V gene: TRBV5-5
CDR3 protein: CASSFRLTTGAEAFF
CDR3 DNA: TGTGCCAGCAGCTTCAGACTTACCACCGGCGCTGAAGCTTTCTTT

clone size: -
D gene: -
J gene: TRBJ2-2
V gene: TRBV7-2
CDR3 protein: CASSWNPSRPTGELFF
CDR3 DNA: TGTGCCAGCAGCTGGAATCCTAGCCGGCCGACCGGGGAGCTGTTTTTT

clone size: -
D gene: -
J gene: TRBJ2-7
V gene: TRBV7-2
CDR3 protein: CASSLARTDNYEQYF
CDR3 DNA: TGTGCCAGCAGCTTAGCCAGGACAGATAACTACGAGCAGTACTTC

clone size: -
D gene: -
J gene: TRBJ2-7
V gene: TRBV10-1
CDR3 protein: CASSEVLGAEQYF
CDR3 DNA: TGCGCCAGCAGTGAAGTTCTGGGAGCCGAGCAGTACTTC

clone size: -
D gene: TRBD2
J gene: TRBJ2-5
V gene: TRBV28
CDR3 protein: CASSFFAGGGETQYF
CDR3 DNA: TGTGCCAGCAGTTTTTTCGCGGGAGGGGGAGAGACCCAGTACTTC

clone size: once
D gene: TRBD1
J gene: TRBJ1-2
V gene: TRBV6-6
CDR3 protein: CASRPGQGANYGYTF
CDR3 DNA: TGTGCCAGCAGGCCCGGGCAGGGGGCGAACTATGGCTACACCTTC

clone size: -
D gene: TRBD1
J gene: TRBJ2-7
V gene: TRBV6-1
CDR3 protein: CASSESRTGQNYEQYF
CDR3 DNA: TGTGCCAGCAGTGAATCAAGGACGGGACAGAACTACGAGCAGTACTTC

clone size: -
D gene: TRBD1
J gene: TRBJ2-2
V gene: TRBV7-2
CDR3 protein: CASRRDRGVTGELFF
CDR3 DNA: TGTGCCAGCAGGCGTGACAGGGGAGTCACCGGGGAGCTGTTTTTT

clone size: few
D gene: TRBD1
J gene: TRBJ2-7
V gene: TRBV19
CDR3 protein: CASSSWQGALYEQYF
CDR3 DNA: TGTGCCAGTAGTAGCTGGCAGGGGGCGTTGTACGAGCAGTACTTC

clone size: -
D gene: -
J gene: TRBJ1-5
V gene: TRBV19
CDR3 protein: CASSITGDQPQHF
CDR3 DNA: TGTGCCAGTAGTATCACGGGGGATCAGCCCCAGCATTTT

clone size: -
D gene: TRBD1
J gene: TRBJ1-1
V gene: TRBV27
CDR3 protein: CASSWGQTIKNTEAFF
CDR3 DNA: TGTGCCAGCAGTTGGGGACAGACCATTAAAAACACTGAAGCTTTCTTT

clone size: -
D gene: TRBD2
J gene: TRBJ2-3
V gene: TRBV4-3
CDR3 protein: CASSQEGWREVSLTSTDTQYF
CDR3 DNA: TGCGCCAGCAGCCAAGAAGGGTGGCGGGAGGTGAGCCTCACTAGCACAGATACGCAGTATTTT

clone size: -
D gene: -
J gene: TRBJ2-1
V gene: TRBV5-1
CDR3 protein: CASSLGRGNNEQFF
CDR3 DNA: TGCGCCAGCAGCTTGGGACGGGGGAACAATGAGCAGTTCTTC

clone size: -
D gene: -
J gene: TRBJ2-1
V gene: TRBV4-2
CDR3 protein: CASSLERLSNEQFF
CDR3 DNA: TGTGCCAGCAGCCTTGAGCGTCTTTCCAATGAGCAGTTCTTC

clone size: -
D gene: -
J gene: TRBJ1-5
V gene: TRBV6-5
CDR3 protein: CASSSRGAGNQPQHF
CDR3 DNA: TGTGCCAGCAGTTCGCGGGGGGCCGGCAATCAGCCCCAGCATTTT

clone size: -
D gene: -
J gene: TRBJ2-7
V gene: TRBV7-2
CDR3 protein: CASTYEGGDSYEQYF
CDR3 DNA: TGTGCCAGCACCTACGAAGGGGGGGATTCCTACGAGCAGTACTTC

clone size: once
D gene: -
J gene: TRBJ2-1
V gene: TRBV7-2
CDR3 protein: CASSKSGYNEQFF
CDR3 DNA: TGTGCCAGCAGCAAGAGCGGTTACAATGAGCAGTTCTTC

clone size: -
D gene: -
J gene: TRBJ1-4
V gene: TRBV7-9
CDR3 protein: CASSILMESNEKLFF
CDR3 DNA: TGTGCCAGCAGCATCCTTATGGAGAGTAATGAAAAACTGTTTTTT

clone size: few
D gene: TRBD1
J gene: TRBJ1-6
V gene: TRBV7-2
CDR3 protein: CASSLAQGGTPLHF
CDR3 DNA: TGTGCCAGCAGCTTAGCCCAGGGGGGAACACCCCTCCACTTT

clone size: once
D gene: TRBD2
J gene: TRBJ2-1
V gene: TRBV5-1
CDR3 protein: CASSSLALSYNEQFF
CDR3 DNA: TGCGCCAGCAGCTCACTAGCGCTCTCCTACAATGAGCAGTTCTTC

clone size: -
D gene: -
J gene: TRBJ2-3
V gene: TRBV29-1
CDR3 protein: CSVEGLESTDTQYF
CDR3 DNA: TGCAGCGTTGAAGGCCTGGAGAGCACAGATACGCAGTATTTT

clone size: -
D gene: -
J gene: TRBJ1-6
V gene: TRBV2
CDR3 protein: CASSEQEANNSPLHF
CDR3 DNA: TGTGCCAGCAGTGAACAGGAAGCTAATAATTCACCCCTCCACTTT

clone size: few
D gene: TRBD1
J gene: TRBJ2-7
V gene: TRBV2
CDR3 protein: CASSETRGPQGQYF
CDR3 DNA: TGTGCCAGCAGTGAAACTAGGGGGCCTCAGGGGCAGTACTTC